The 29 T cell receptor beta chains in this list originate from one sample, sequenced in a study of T cell responses to AZD1222 COVID-19 vaccine (dated by TCRdb to the early 2020s). The sample's time point label, decoded: baseline before first vaccination. Libraries were constructed by the immunoSEQ multiplex PCR assay. This immuneACCESS table, as held by TCRdb, lists in-frame sequences with V and J called but not all clones. Of the missing ones, under half trace to an unresolved V gene in checked studies; the others have no known cause. For this sample there are roughly 150,000 clones; nearly 95% appear just once. About 2.5% of the sample rests with the top ten. The sample here was peripheral blood, taken on day 0 of AZD1222 vaccination. Receptor source: an adult in good health.

This rearrangement joins TRBV19 to TRBJ2-5, with 12 bases fitting TRBD2. The germline V gene has CDR1 LNHDA and CDR2 SQIVND (reference sequence). J lost 7 bases, V lost 9 bases, and 6 bases had no gene match. This CDR3 has 13 amino acids. The CDR3 is CASSGGLAGTQYF. The CDR3 DNA is TGTGCCAGCTCTGGGGGACTAGCGGGGACCCAGTACTTC.

The chain is built from TRBV7-2 and TRBJ1-5; unclear D gene. Trimming took off 2 bases at V and 7 bases at J, with 9 bases between the two ends. The CDR3 spans 13 residues. Germline lookup yields CDR1 SGHTA and CDR2 FQGNSA. Written as DNA, the CDR3 is TGTGCCAGCAGCTTATGGTCGGGACAGCCCCAGCATTTT. This translates into CASSLWSGQPQHF.

This rearrangement joins TRBV11-2 to TRBJ1-4, with D unclear. This CDR3 is built from 15 residues. The germline V gene has CDR1 SGHAT and CDR2 FQNNGV. Trimming removed 5 bases at V and 0 bases at J, with 10 bases between. The CDR3: CASSPLWSTNEKLFF. CDR3 sequence (DNA): TGTGCCAGCAGCCCGCTTTGGTCAACTAATGAAAAACTGTTTTTT. The entire variable domain, with the rest obtained from reference TRBV11-2 and TRBJ1-4, is as follows: EAGVAQSPRYKIIEKRQSVAFWCNPISGHATLYWYQQILGQGPKLLIQFQNNGVVDDSQLPKDRFSAERLKGVDSTLKIQPAKLEDSAVYLCASSPLWSTNEKLFFGSGTQLSVL.

The rearrangement joins TRBV27 to TRBJ1-2; D not resolved. This CDR3 is built from 15 residues. Per germline, CDR1 MNHEY and CDR2 SMNVEV (reference sequence). The ends were cut back, 5 bases at V and 4 bases at J, with 17 bases in the middle. The CDR3 protein is CASSHPDSSFYGYTF. The CDR3 coding sequence is TGTGCCAGCAGTCACCCGGATTCGTCGTTCTATGGCTACACCTTC.

V usage is TRBV5-1 and J usage is TRBJ2-5, with 8 positions matching TRBD2. Germline-derived CDR1 and CDR2 are SGHRS and YFSETQ. After removal of 0 bases from V and 3 bases from J, the junction contained 4 bases not matched to a gene. The CDR3 covers 15 residues. CDR3 protein: CASSLAKTSEETQYF. The CDR3 DNA follows: TGCGCCAGCAGCTTGGCAAAGACTAGCGAAGAGACCCAGTACTTC.

This chain connects TRBV11-2 to TRBJ1-1; D is unresolved. CDR1 SGHAT and CDR2 FQNNGV come from the germline V gene. Trimming took 3 bases from V and 0 from J, leaving 11 bases between them. The CDR3 spans 15 residues. The CDR3 loop is CASSFAIGLNTEAFF. The CDR3 coding sequence is TGTGCCAGCAGCTTTGCGATCGGGCTGAACACTGAAGCTTTCTTT.

The rearrangement uses TRBV9 and TRBJ1-1; tentatively, D is TRBD1 (5 bases). The CDR3 sequence is 13 residues long. The ends were cut back, 3 bases at V and 7 bases at J, with 13 bases in the middle. CDR1 and CDR2 (germline): SGDLS, YYNGEE. The chain's CDR3 is CASSGTGSGEAFF. CDR3 DNA: TGTGCCAGCAGCGGTACAGGTTCAGGTGAAGCTTTCTTT.

The rearrangement joins TRBV7-9 to TRBJ1-3, with 7 bases that match TRBD1. The V gene's germline CDR1 is SEHNR and CDR2 FQNEAQ (reference sequence). This CDR3 region has 18 residues. The trim removed 5 bases at V and 0 bases at J, leaving 13 bases unmatched. The CDR3 DNA reads as TGTGCCAGCAGCCTCGCCCGAGGGGGCCTTGGCTCTGGAAACACCATATATTTT. Its translation is CASSLARGGLGSGNTIYF.

A word on this clone: A junction end diverges from the germline sequence, so it may reflect a read error. The chain carries TRBV6-5 and TRBJ1-2; 7 nucleotides line up with TRBD1. There are 11 residues in the CDR3. Looked up from germline, CDR1 is MNHEY and CDR2 is SVGAGI. This CDR3 reads CASSSRDRMIF. CDR3 bases: TGTGCCAGCAGTTCCCGGGACAGAATGATCTTC.

The genes are TRBV3-1 (or the pseudogene TRBV3-2) and TRBJ1-2; D call uncertain. V lost 4 bases, J lost 8 bases, and 11 bases lay in between. The CDR3 is 12 amino acids. The germline V gene encodes CDR1 LGHDT and CDR2 YNNKEL (reference sequence). The CDR3 sequence is CASSRGREGYTF. The DNA for the CDR3 is TGTGCCAGCAGCCGTGGGAGGGAGGGCTACACCTTC.

V is TRBV25-1 and J is TRBJ2-2; 7 positions agree with TRBD1. The length of the CDR3 is 17 residues. Germline CDR1 reads MGHDK; CDR2 reads SYGVNS. V was pared by 1 base and J by 0 bases, with 5 bases of the junction left unmatched. CDR3 amino acids: CASSESQTGTNTGELFF. The CDR3 DNA reads TGTGCCAGCAGTGAATCGCAGACAGGGACGAACACCGGGGAGCTGTTTTTT.

J is TRBJ2-7 and V is TRBV2; 7 bases are shared with TRBD2. The ends lost 6 bases at V and 6 bases at J; junction bases unmatched: 11. This CDR3 is built from 14 residues. Germline CDR1 reads SNHLY; CDR2 reads FYNNEI. The CDR3 region is CASRPLAGAGEQYF. Here the CDR3 DNA reads TGTGCCAGCAGGCCCCTGGCGGGAGCAGGCGAGCAGTACTTC.

The chain uses TRBV27 and TRBJ2-7; a possible D gene is TRBD2 (5 bases). V shed 3 bases and J shed 5 bases, with 11 bases lying between them. Looked up from germline, CDR1 is MNHEY and CDR2 is SMNVEV (reference sequence). CDR3 length: 13 amino acids. CDR3 bases: TGTGCCAGCAGTTTGATAGTCGGGGACGAGCAGTACTTC. Residues: CASSLIVGDEQYF.

The chain links TRBV18 to TRBJ2-6; D unresolved. Germline lookup yields CDR1 KGHSH and CDR2 LQKENI. V lost 5 bases to trimming and J lost 4 bases, with 6 bases between them. This CDR3 has 13 amino acids. The CDR3 loop is CASSSSGANVLTF. The DNA of the CDR3 is TGTGCCAGCTCATCTTCCGGGGCCAACGTCCTGACTTTC.

The rearrangement links TRBV6-6 to TRBJ2-5; 8 bases are shared with TRBD2. V lost 9 bases and J lost 4; bases outside the gene matches: 16. CDR3 length: 16 residues. The germline V gene has CDR1 MNHNY and CDR2 SVGAGI (reference sequence). CDR3 sequence (DNA): TGTGCCAGTCAATCTTCGGGAGGGCCCCTTCTAGAGACCCAGTACTTC. Protein product: CASQSSGGPLLETQYF.

V is TRBV7-2 and J is TRBJ1-2; no reliable D call. Germline CDR1 reads SGHTA; CDR2 reads FQGNSA. Trimming stripped 6 bases from V and 3 bases from J, with 14 bases between. CDR3 length: 14 amino acids. For the CDR3, the DNA is TGTGCCAGCAGACGCTCGAGGACTGACTATGGCTACACCTTC. It is translated as CASRRSRTDYGYTF.

V is TRBV7-9 and J is TRBJ1-1; no clear D. Between the trimmed V and J ends, which lost 0 bases and 5 bases, there was a span of 10 bases. This CDR3 spans 14 amino acids. The germline V gene encodes CDR1 SEHNR and CDR2 FQNEAQ (reference sequence). CDR3 in amino acids: CASSLAYGSTEAFF. The CDR3 nucleotides are TGTGCCAGCAGCTTAGCGTACGGGAGTACTGAAGCTTTCTTT. Supplemented by reference TRBV7-9 and TRBJ1-1, the full variable domain reads DTGVSQNPRHKITKRGQNVTFRCDPISEHNRLYWYRQTLGQGPEFLTYFQNEAQLEKSRLLSDRFSAERPKGSFSTLEIQRTEQGDSAMYLCASSLAYGSTEAFFGQGTRLTVV.

This chain links TRBV6-5 with TRBJ1-2; no clear D. V lost 4 bases, J lost 0 bases, and 15 bases lay in between. Looked up from germline, CDR1 is MNHEY and CDR2 is SVGAGI. CDR3 length: 16 residues. Here the CDR3 reads CASSWGNVASNYGYTF. CDR3 coding DNA: TGTGCCAGCAGTTGGGGAAATGTGGCTTCTAACTATGGCTACACCTTC.

The gene calls are TRBV7-2 and TRBJ2-7; TRBD1 agrees at 7 bases. V lost 5 bases and J lost 5; bases outside the gene matches: 9. The CDR3 consists of 14 residues. The V gene's germline CDR1 is SGHTA and CDR2 FQGNSA. CDR3 in DNA: TGTGCCAGCAGCCTAACAGGGGATGATAACGAGCAGTACTTC. It codes for CASSLTGDDNEQYF.

This clone was seen a few times. The chain links TRBV2 to TRBJ1-6, with a possible D match to TRBD1 (5 bases). There are 17 residues in the CDR3. Trimming left V 6 bases short and J 1 base short, with 16 bases between. Per the germline V gene, CDR1 is SNHLY and CDR2 is FYNNEI. The CDR3 DNA reads as TGTGCCAGCAGAACTCTCTTGGGGGGTTCCTATAATTCACCCCTCCACTTT. Translation gives CASRTLLGGSYNSPLHF.

This clone has just one count. CDR3 nucleotide sequence: TGCGCCAGCAGGGTCAGCGTTGCAACTAATGAAAAACTGTTTTTT. Encoded protein: CASRVSVATNEKLFF. The J gene is TRBJ1-4, the V gene TRBV5-1, with D unclear. CDR3 length: 15 residues. Looked up from germline, CDR1 is SGHRS and CDR2 is YFSETQ. Trimming took off 5 bases at V and 0 bases at J, with 11 bases between the two ends.

This chain uses TRBV19 with TRBJ1-2; D perhaps matches TRBD1 (5 bases). CDR1 is LNHDA and CDR2 is SQIVND in the germline V gene (reference sequence). The CDR3 length is 12 residues. The germline V and J ends were trimmed by 10 bases and 8 bases, with 17 bases remaining between them. The CDR3 DNA follows: TGTGCCACTACGACAGAGGGTTGGGGCTACACCTTC. Translating it yields CATTTEGWGYTF. The variable domain in full, completed from reference TRBV19 and TRBJ1-2, reads DGGITQSPKYLFRKEGQNVTLSCEQNLNHDAMYWYRQDPGQGLRLIYYSQIVNDFQKGDIAEGYSVSREKKESFPLTVTSAQKNPTAFYLCATTTEGWGYTFGSGTRLTVV.

In DNA form, the CDR3 reads TGCAGTGCTAGAATCTACCTAGACGAATATTTT. This translates into CSARIYLDEYF. The V and J genes are TRBV20-1 and TRBJ2-3; unclear D gene. The germline CDR1 and CDR2 sequences are DFQATT and SNEGSKA (reference sequence). This CDR3 has 11 residues. V was shortened by 2 bases and J by 15 bases, with 15 bases between the two germline ends.

The V gene is TRBV6-5, the J gene TRBJ1-5; 7 bases match TRBD1. Germline CDR1 MNHEY, CDR2 SVGAGI. Losses at the gene ends were 6 bases for V and 5 bases for J; bases not matched to a gene: 10. The CDR3 extends over 15 amino acids. The CDR3 coding sequence is TGTGCCAGCAGGGGACAGCCCAATCTGGATCAGCCCCAGCATTTT. It encodes CASRGQPNLDQPQHF.

V usage is TRBV2 and J usage is TRBJ2-1, with D unresolved. The V end lost 4 bases, the J end lost 9 bases, and 10 bases lay between the germline ends. This CDR3 region has 12 residues. From germline, CDR1 is SNHLY and CDR2 FYNNEI. The CDR3 bases are TGTGCCAGCAGTGTGGGAATCAGTGAGCAGTTCTTC. Translation: CASSVGISEQFF.

V gene TRBV11-2 combines with J gene TRBJ2-7; TRBD2 is a possible D gene (5 bases). This CDR3 has 14 amino acids. Germline CDR1 reads SGHAT; CDR2 reads FQNNGV. The V and J ends lost 5 bases and 1 base respectively, with 12 bases between them. The CDR3 protein is CASSLGLDSYEQYF. In DNA, the CDR3 is TGTGCCAGCAGCCTAGGACTCGATTCCTACGAGCAGTACTTC.

This rearrangement joins TRBV19 to TRBJ1-2, with 8 bases lining up with TRBD1. Looked up from germline, CDR1 is LNHDA and CDR2 is SQIVND (reference sequence). The junction had 9 bases not matched to a gene; V was cut back by 5 bases and J by 4 bases. The CDR3 has 15 residues. In DNA, the CDR3 is TGTGCCAGTAGTGCCCTTGGACAGGGAGGCTATGGCTACACCTTC. Protein sequence: CASSALGQGGYGYTF. Filled out from reference TRBV19 and TRBJ1-2, the complete variable domain reads DGGITQSPKYLFRKEGQNVTLSCEQNLNHDAMYWYRQDPGQGLRLIYYSQIVNDFQKGDIAEGYSVSREKKESFPLTVTSAQKNPTAFYLCASSALGQGGYGYTFGSGTRLTVV.

The V and J genes are TRBV7-8 and TRBJ1-2; the D gene is possibly TRBD1 (5 bases). The CDR3 length is 16 residues. Germline CDR1 is SGHVS and CDR2 is FQNEAQ. V shed 4 bases and J shed 4 bases, with 19 bases lying between them. The CDR3 is CASSSPWGGNAYGYTF. CDR3 bases: TGTGCCAGCAGCTCGCCCTGGGGGGGGAATGCCTATGGCTACACCTTC.

CDR3 nucleotide sequence: TGTGCCAGCAGCCACCGGACAGGGGGTTACGAGCAGTACTTC. This encodes CASSHRTGGYEQYF. This sequence joins TRBV7-2 and TRBJ2-7; 10 nucleotides align to TRBD1. Germline trimming cut 5 bases from V and 4 bases from J; bases unmatched to any gene: 5. CDR3 size: 14 residues. Germline CDR1 is SGHTA and CDR2 is FQGNSA.